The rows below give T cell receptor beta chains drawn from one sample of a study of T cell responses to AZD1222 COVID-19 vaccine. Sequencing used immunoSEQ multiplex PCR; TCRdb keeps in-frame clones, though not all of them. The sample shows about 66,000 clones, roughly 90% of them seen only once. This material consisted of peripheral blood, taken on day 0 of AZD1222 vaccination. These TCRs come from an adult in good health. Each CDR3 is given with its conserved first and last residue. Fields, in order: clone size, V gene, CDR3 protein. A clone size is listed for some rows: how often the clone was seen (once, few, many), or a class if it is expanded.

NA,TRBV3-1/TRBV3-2,CASSQEPGWHTEAFF
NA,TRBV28,CASSLDRGYGTTEAFF
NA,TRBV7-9,CASSLPGGSTEAFF
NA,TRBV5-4,CASSLEGGEALLEQFF
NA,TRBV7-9,CASSPGTDTQYF
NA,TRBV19,CATKGAGGFYEQYF
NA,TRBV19,CASSPVRGYEQYF
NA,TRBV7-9,CASSLISGGERYGYTF
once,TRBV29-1,CSVLGSNTGELFF
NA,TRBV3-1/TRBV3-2,CASSQDGTAALSGNTIYF
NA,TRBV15,CATSRVGTGGDPSSYEQYF
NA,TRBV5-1,CASTHEQYF
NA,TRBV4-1,CASSQPSGGEQFF
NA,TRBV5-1,CASSLVLGNQETQYF
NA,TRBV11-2,CASSLRTSGRWDEQFF
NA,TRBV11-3,CASSLEGQDQETQYF
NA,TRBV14,CASSQDGAREQYF
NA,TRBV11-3,CASSLDYRTGLSYNEQFF
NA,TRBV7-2,CASSLSRGGDSPLHF
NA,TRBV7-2,CASSSATGKNIQYF
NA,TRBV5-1,CASSVQGEREQYF
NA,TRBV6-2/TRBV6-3,CASSLRGQGARLTNEKLFF
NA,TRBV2,CASSEDVGREYF
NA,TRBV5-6,CASSIGGSNQPQHF
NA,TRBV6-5,CASSPGTPTDTQYF
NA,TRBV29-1,CSVGASSYEQYF
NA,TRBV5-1,CASSPAVGQYNEQFF
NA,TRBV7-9,CASSPARGRGSSYNEQFF
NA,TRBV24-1,CATSDSSPDRSSYEQYF
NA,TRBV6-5,CASSYSHQGNRELFF
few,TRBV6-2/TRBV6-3,CASSYALLSGTEQFF
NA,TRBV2,CASLDRDPNTEAFF
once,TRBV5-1,CASSLASSYEQYF
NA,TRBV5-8,CASSLMRGGAKDTEAFF
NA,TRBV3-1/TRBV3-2,CASSWTGESSEQYF
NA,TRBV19,CASSGTGGAGNEQFF
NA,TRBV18,CASSPRQGEGGYTF
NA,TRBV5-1,CASSFDRTPHTEAFF
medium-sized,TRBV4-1,CASSQVEGATYEQYF
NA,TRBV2,CASSVEQGARNEQFF
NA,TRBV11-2,CASRPEIGQNYGYTF
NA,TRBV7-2,CASSSNAGQGLYGYTF
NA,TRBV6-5,CASRTGPGLQETQYF
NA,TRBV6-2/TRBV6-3,CASSGYEQYF
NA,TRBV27,CASSFVPVDIQYF
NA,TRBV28,CASSFRSGSGETQYF
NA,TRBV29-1,CSVETGVYGYTF
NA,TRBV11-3,CASSDRGGTGGYEQYF
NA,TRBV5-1,CASSLTTVAKNIQYF
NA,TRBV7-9,CASSLVGDMKAFF
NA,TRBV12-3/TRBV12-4,CASSLGQTYEQYF
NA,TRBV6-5,CASSADREVDQPQHF
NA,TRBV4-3,CASSQDWQVTGELFF
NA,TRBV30,CAWSRQGGTEAFF
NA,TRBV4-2,CASSAEGEPGTF
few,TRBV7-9,CASSQSPSGRAADTQYF
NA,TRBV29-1,CSVETGSNQPQHF
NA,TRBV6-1,CASSEYVNTEAFF
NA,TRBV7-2,CASSRQGLNTEAFF
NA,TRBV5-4,CASSSIRAITDTQYF